These T cell receptor beta chains were read from a single sample in a study of shared clonotypes between healthy human individuals. Clones were read by immunoSEQ multiplex PCR, and TCRdb kept only the in-frame ones, dropping some. The table has roughly 1,500,000 clones, 98% seen once; the top ten hold 0.4% to 0.45%. The sample was naive CD4+ T cells sorted from blood. These receptors were taken from a young man in good health. CDR3s include the opening cysteine and the closing phenylalanine or tryptophan. The D gene is left open where the match is weak. Size is stated for part of the rows, as once, few or many counts, or as a class when the clone is expanded.

v_gene,d_gene,j_gene,abundance,CDR3aa,CDR3nt
TRBV18,NA,TRBJ1-4,NA,CASRAATNEKLFF,TGTGCCTCACGGGCTGCAACTAATGAAAAACTGTTTTTT
TRBV21-1,NA,TRBJ2-5,NA,CASSKEGQETQYF,TGTGCCAGCAGCAAAGAGGGCCAAGAGACCCAGTACTTC
TRBV28,TRBD2,TRBJ2-7,NA,CASRFLAGVSEQYF,TGTGCCAGCAGGTTCCTAGCGGGAGTATCCGAGCAGTACTTC
TRBV10-3,TRBD1,TRBJ2-7,NA,CAISDGQGRVYEQYF,TGTGCCATCAGTGACGGACAGGGGAGGGTGTACGAGCAGTACTTC
TRBV7-9,TRBD1,TRBJ1-5,NA,CAVSKQGINQPQHF,TGTGCCGTATCAAAACAGGGGATCAATCAGCCCCAGCATTTT
TRBV5-1,NA,TRBJ1-2,NA,CAGSLSYDYGYTF,TGCGCCGGCAGCTTGTCGTATGACTATGGCTACACCTTC
TRBV5-6,NA,TRBJ2-7,once,CASSLRRHTYEQYF,TGTGCCAGCAGCTTGAGACGGCACACCTACGAGCAGTACTTC
TRBV5-1,TRBD1,TRBJ2-7,NA,CASSLIGTGGYEQYF,TGCGCCAGCAGCTTGATTGGGACAGGGGGCTACGAGCAGTACTTC
TRBV5-1,TRBD2,TRBJ2-7,NA,CASSGTSQSYEQYF,TGCGCCAGTTCCGGGACTAGTCAATCCTACGAGCAGTACTTC
TRBV7-2,NA,TRBJ2-7,NA,CASSLELALYEQYF,TGTGCCAGCAGCTTAGAATTGGCTCTCTACGAGCAGTACTTC
TRBV5-5,NA,TRBJ1-1,NA,CASSRGWDTEAFF,TGTGCCAGCAGCCGAGGGTGGGACACTGAAGCTTTCTTT
TRBV2,NA,TRBJ1-1,NA,CASSPSTGVTEAFF,TGTGCCAGCAGTCCCTCAACCGGAGTAACTGAAGCTTTCTTT
TRBV7-2,NA,TRBJ2-1,NA,CASSPISGVGANEQFF,TGTGCCAGCAGCCCTATTTCGGGGGTTGGCGCCAATGAGCAGTTCTTC
TRBV7-2,TRBD2,TRBJ2-7,NA,CASRREPYEQYF,TGTGCCAGCCGGCGGGAGCCCTACGAGCAGTACTTC
TRBV18,NA,TRBJ2-3,NA,CASSPGSSTDTQYF,TGTGCCAGCTCACCCGGCTCTAGCACAGATACGCAGTATTTT
TRBV5-4,NA,TRBJ2-1,NA,CASNQNNEQFF,TGTGCCAGCAACCAGAACAATGAGCAGTTCTTC
TRBV28,NA,TRBJ1-5,few,CASSSKGIVSNQPQHF,TGTGCCAGCAGCTCCAAAGGGATAGTGAGCAATCAGCCCCAGCATTTT
TRBV14,NA,TRBJ2-4,NA,CASSHSPGKAKNIQYF,TGTGCCAGCAGCCACTCCCCGGGAAAAGCCAAAAACATTCAGTACTTC
TRBV7-3,NA,TRBJ1-1,NA,CASSLVEGGEAFF,TGTGCCAGCAGCTTAGTGGAGGGCGGTGAAGCTTTCTTT
TRBV5-5,NA,TRBJ2-2,NA,CASSLVVADGELFF,TGTGCCAGCAGCTTGGTGGTGGCGGACGGGGAGCTGTTTTTT
TRBV2,NA,TRBJ2-7,once,CASRWEVPYEQYF,TGTGCCAGCAGGTGGGAGGTACCCTACGAGCAGTACTTC
TRBV18,NA,TRBJ2-3,NA,CASSPLPLSGASTDTQYF,TGTGCCAGCTCACCACTGCCACTTAGCGGAGCTAGCACAGATACGCAGTATTTT
TRBV7-8,NA,TRBJ1-1,NA,CASSLLDKPIAEAFF,TGTGCCAGCAGCTTACTAGACAAGCCCATAGCTGAAGCTTTCTTT
TRBV5-1,TRBD2,TRBJ2-3,NA,CASSFRLALDTQYF,TGCGCCAGCAGCTTCCGACTAGCGTTAGATACGCAGTATTTT
TRBV18,TRBD2,TRBJ2-7,NA,CASSPSVSGFGYEQYF,TGTGCCAGCTCACCATCCGTTAGCGGGTTTGGGTACGAGCAGTACTTC
TRBV20-1,NA,TRBJ2-7,NA,CSASDGYEQYF,TGCAGTGCTAGCGATGGCTACGAGCAGTACTTC
TRBV19,TRBD2,TRBJ2-5,NA,CASSMALTASGQETQYF,TGTGCCAGTAGTATGGCTCTGACGGCTAGCGGTCAAGAGACCCAGTACTTC
TRBV11-2,TRBD1,TRBJ2-5,NA,CASSPLAVVGTEKETQYF,TGTGCCAGCAGCCCTCTGGCGGTTGTCGGGACAGAGAAAGAGACCCAGTACTTC
TRBV29-1,NA,TRBJ1-1,NA,CSVGQTNTEAFF,TGCAGCGTTGGACAGACGAACACTGAAGCTTTCTTT
TRBV9,NA,TRBJ2-2,NA,CASSPAGQLYDTGELFF,TGTGCCAGCAGCCCAGCGGGACAGCTATATGATACCGGGGAGCTGTTTTTT
TRBV28,TRBD1,TRBJ1-5,NA,CASSTLEGQGFNQPQHF,TGTGCCAGCAGTACCCTGGAGGGACAGGGGTTCAATCAGCCCCAGCATTTT
TRBV5-1,TRBD1,TRBJ1-1,NA,CASSLPGQMNTEAFF,TGCGCCAGCAGCTTGCCGGGACAGATGAACACTGAAGCTTTCTTT
TRBV27,NA,TRBJ2-7,NA,CAIPTFYEQYF,TGTGCCATCCCAACCTTCTACGAGCAGTACTTC
TRBV15,TRBD2,TRBJ2-7,NA,CATSRASGLYEQYF,TGTGCCACCAGCAGAGCTAGCGGACTCTACGAGCAGTACTTC
TRBV6-1,NA,TRBJ1-5,NA,CASSEGDSNQPQHF,TGTGCCAGCAGTGAAGGAGATAGCAATCAGCCCCAGCATTTT
TRBV6-5,TRBD1,TRBJ2-1,NA,CASSYSTRGHYNEQFF,TGTGCCAGCAGTTACTCGACCAGGGGGCACTACAATGAGCAGTTCTTC
TRBV27,NA,TRBJ1-4,NA,CASSPPTATNEKLFF,TGTGCCAGCAGTCCACCGACAGCAACTAATGAAAAACTGTTTTTT
TRBV28,NA,TRBJ1-1,NA,CASSNEWGTEAFF,TGTGCCAGCAGCAATGAGTGGGGGACTGAAGCTTTCTTT
TRBV28,TRBD1,TRBJ1-1,NA,CASSYHRGHLTEAFF,TGTGCCAGCAGTTACCACAGGGGGCATCTGACTGAAGCTTTCTTT
TRBV6-5,NA,TRBJ2-7,NA,CASGRGGAYEQYF,TGTGCCAGCGGGAGGGGGGGTGCCTACGAGCAGTACTTC
TRBV13,TRBD1,TRBJ2-5,NA,CASSGWDSQETQYF,TGTGCCAGCAGCGGGTGGGACAGCCAAGAGACCCAGTACTTC